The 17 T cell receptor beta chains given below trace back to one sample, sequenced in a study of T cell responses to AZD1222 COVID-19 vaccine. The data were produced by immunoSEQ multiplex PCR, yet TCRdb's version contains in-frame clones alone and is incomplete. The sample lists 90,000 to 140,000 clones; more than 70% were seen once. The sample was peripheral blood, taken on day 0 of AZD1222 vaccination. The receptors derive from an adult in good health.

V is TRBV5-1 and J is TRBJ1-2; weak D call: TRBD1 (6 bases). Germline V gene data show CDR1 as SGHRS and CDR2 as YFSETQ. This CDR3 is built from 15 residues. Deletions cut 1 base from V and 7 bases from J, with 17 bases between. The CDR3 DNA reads TGCGCCAGCAGCTTGTTCGGAATGGACAGAATTGGCTACACCTTC. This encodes CASSLFGMDRIGYTF. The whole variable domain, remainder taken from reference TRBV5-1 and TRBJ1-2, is KAGVTQTPRYLIKTRGQQVTLSCSPISGHRSVSWYQQTPGQGLQFLFEYFSETQRNKGNFPGRFSGRQFSNSRSEMNVSTLELGDSALYLCASSLFGMDRIGYTFGSGTRLTVV.

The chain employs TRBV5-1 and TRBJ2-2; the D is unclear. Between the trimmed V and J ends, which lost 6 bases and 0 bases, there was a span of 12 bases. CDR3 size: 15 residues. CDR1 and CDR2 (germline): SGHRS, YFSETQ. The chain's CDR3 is CASTLRHPNTGELFF. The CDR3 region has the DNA TGCGCCAGCACTTTACGCCATCCGAACACCGGGGAGCTGTTTTTT.

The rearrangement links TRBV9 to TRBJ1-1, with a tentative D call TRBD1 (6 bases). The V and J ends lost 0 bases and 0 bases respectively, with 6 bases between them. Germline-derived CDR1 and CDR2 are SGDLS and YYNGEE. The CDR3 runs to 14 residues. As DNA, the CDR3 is TGTGCCAGCAGCGTAGCAGGGGTGAACACTGAAGCTTTCTTT. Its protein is CASSVAGVNTEAFF. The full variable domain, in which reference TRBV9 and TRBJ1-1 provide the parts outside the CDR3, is DSGVTQTPKHLITATGQRVTLRCSPRSGDLSVYWYQQSLDQGLQFLIQYYNGEERAKGNILERFSAQQFPDLHSELNLSSLELGDSALYFCASSVAGVNTEAFFGQGTRLTVV.

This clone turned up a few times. The CDR3 coding sequence is TGTGCCAGCGGGGTAGGGTACGAGCAGTACTTC. Amino acid sequence: CASGVGYEQYF. The chain uses TRBV2 and TRBJ2-7; D uncertain. The V gene lost 8 bases and the J gene lost 4 bases, with 9 bases spanning the gap. The germline gives CDR1 SNHLY, CDR2 FYNNEI. This CDR3 contains 11 residues.

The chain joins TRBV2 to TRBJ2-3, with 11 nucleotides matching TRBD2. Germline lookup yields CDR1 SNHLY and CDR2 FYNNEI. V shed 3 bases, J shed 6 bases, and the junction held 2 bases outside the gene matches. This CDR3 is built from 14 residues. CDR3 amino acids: CASSESSGGDTQYF. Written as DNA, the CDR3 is TGTGCCAGCAGTGAGTCTAGCGGGGGGGATACGCAGTATTTT.

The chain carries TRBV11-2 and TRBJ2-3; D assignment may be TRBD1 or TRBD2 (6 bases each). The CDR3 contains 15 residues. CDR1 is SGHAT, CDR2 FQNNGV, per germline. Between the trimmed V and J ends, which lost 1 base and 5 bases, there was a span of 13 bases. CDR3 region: CASSLAGGRGDTQYF. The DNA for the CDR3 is TGTGCCAGCAGCTTAGCCGGGGGCAGAGGAGATACGCAGTATTTT.

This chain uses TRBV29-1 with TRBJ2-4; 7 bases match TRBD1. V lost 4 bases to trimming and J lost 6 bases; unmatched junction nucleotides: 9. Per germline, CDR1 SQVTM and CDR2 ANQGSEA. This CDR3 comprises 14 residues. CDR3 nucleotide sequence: TGCAGCGTTGTGGCAGGGGCAGGGGGAAACATTCAGTACTTC. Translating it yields CSVVAGAGGNIQYF.

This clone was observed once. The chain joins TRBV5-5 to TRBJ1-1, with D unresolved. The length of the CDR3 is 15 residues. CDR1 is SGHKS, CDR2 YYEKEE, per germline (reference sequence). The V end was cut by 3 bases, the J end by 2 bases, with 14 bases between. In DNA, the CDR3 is TGTGCCAGCAGCTCGCTGCTGGACTTTAACACTGAAGCTTTCTTT. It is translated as CASSSLLDFNTEAFF.

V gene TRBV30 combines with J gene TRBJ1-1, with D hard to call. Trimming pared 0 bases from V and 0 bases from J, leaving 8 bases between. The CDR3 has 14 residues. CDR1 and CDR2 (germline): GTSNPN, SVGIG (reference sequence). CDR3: CAWSVPNLNTEAFF. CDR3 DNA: TGTGCCTGGAGTGTACCCAACCTGAACACTGAAGCTTTCTTT.

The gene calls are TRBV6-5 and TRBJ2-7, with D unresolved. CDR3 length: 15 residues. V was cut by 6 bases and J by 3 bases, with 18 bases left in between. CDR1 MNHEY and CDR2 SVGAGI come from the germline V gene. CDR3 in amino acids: CASRKARDWNYEQYF. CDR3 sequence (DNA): TGTGCCAGCAGAAAGGCTAGAGACTGGAACTACGAGCAGTACTTC.

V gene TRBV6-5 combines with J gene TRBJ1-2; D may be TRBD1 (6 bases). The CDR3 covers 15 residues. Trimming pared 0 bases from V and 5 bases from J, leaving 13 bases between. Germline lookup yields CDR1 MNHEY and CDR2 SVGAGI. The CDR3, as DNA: TGTGCCAGCAGTTACTCGGTAGGACAGCCTTATGGCTACACCTTC. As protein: CASSYSVGQPYGYTF.

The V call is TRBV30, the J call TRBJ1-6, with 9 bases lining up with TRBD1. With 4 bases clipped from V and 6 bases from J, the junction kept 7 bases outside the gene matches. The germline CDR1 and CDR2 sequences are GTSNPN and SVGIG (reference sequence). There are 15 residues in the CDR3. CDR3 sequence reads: CAWISGTGTNSPLHF. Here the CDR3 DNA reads TGTGCCTGGATCTCCGGGACAGGGACTAATTCACCCCTCCACTTT.

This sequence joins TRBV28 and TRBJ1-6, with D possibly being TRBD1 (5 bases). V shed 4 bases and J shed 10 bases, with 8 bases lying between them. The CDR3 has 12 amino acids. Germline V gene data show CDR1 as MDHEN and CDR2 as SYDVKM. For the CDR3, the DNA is TGTGCCAGCAGTTCAGGGTCGTCACCCCTCCACTTT. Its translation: CASSSGSSPLHF.

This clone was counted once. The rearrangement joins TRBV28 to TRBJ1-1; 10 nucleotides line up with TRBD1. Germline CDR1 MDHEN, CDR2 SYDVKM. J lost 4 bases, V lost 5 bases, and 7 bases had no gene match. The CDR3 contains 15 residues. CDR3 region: CASSRQGALGTEAFF. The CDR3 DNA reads TGTGCCAGCAGTCGACAGGGGGCATTGGGCACTGAAGCTTTCTTT.

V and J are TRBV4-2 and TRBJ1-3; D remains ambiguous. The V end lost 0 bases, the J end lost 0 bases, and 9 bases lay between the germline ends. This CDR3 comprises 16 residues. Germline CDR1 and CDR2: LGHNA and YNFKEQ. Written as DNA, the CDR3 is TGTGCCAGCAGCCAAGATTGGAACAGCTCTGGAAACACCATATATTTT. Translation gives CASSQDWNSSGNTIYF.

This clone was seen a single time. This chain's CDR3 is CASSLGNGPTYEQYF. The DNA for the CDR3 is TGTGCCAGCAGCTTAGGGAACGGGCCAACCTACGAGCAGTACTTC. The chain links TRBV7-8 to TRBJ2-7; unclear D gene. Trimming cost V 1 base and J 2 bases, with 12 bases left between them. Germline lookup yields CDR1 SGHVS and CDR2 FQNEAQ. The CDR3 loop spans 15 amino acids.

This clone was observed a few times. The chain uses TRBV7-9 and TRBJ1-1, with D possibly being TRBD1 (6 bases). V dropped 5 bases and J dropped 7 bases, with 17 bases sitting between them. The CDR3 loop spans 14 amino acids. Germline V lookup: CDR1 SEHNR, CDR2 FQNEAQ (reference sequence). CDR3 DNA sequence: TGTGCCAGCAGCCCCTCAGCGGGGACAAATGAAGCTTTCTTT. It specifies CASSPSAGTNEAFF. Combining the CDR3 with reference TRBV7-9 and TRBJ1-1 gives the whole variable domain DTGVSQNPRHKITKRGQNVTFRCDPISEHNRLYWYRQTLGQGPEFLTYFQNEAQLEKSRLLSDRFSAERPKGSFSTLEIQRTEQGDSAMYLCASSPSAGTNEAFFGQGTRLTVV.